This T cell receptor (beta chain) was recorded in a study of Ad26.COV2.S vaccination and SARS-CoV-2 variants. Background on the study: The study gave Ad26.COV2.S intramuscularly, once or twice 56 days apart.

V lost 0 bases to trimming and J lost 3 bases, with 6 bases between them. CDR3 size: 14 residues. Germline loops: CDR1 KGHDR, CDR2 SFDVKD. The treatment: roughly 20 received Ad26.COV2.S at low or high dose, single or two shots; roughly 5 received placebo; per-sample allocation not given. Sampling occurred on day 63 after the first vaccine or placebo injection. In the vaccine, an Ad26 vector expressed the SARS-CoV-2 spike of the Wuhan strain. Study-wide results and limits: Non-spike TCR breadth was similar in vaccine and placebo recipients. Substantial post-vaccination breadth of spike-specific CD8+ and CD4+ T cell responses was reported.

Details on this clone: Its specificity is not known.

Method: immunoSEQ multiplex PCR; TCRdb's copy keeps in-frame clones and lacks some. The sample records about 350,000 clones, around nine tenths being singletons. Sequencing was performed on peripheral blood, taken in a trial of Ad26.COV2.S vaccine versus placebo. This TCR was sampled from a person aged 18-65 years who received the Ad26.COV2.S COVID-19 vaccine or a placebo. The V and J genes are TRBV24-1 and TRBJ2-3; no firm D call. The CDR3 sequence is CATSDLWQTDTQYF. The CDR3 DNA follows: TGTGCCACCAGTGATTTGTGGCAGACAGATACGCAGTATTTT.